The next 10 T cell receptor beta chains were all read from a single sample in a study of OX40 agonist ivuxolimab in advanced cancers. Repertoires were generated with immunoSEQ multiplex PCR, while TCRdb's copy carries only in-frame clones and drops some. Among tens of thousands of clones, around 83% were seen once, and the ten largest hold approximately 0.22%. Sequenced material: CD4+ or CD8+ T cells sorted from blood, taken in a trial of the OX40 agonist ivuxolimab. The receptors shown here come from an adult with an advanced solid tumor such as melanoma, head and neck, liver or kidney cancer.

The chain links TRBV5-1 to TRBJ2-2; TRBD1 matches at 7 bases. V lost 1 base, J lost 0 bases, and 3 bases stayed unmatched. The CDR3 consists of 16 residues. Germline V lookup: CDR1 SGHRS, CDR2 YFSETQ. CDR3 in DNA: TGCGCCAGCAGCTTGACAGGGGTTCCGAACACCGGGGAGCTGTTTTTT. It specifies CASSLTGVPNTGELFF. The full variable domain, in which reference TRBV5-1 and TRBJ2-2 provide the parts outside the CDR3, is KAGVTQTPRYLIKTRGQQVTLSCSPISGHRSVSWYQQTPGQGLQFLFEYFSETQRNKGNFPGRFSGRQFSNSRSEMNVSTLELGDSALYLCASSLTGVPNTGELFFGEGSRLTVL.

This clone is a singleton in its sample. The V call is TRBV7-2, the J call TRBJ2-2; TRBD2 matches 16 bases. CDR1 is SGHTA and CDR2 is FQGNSA in the germline V gene. The ends lost 2 bases at V and 4 bases at J; junction bases unmatched: 7. The CDR3 runs to 19 residues. CDR3 region: CASSLRGLAGGHVTGELFF. In DNA, the CDR3 is TGTGCCAGCAGCTTACGGGGACTAGCGGGGGGGCACGTCACCGGGGAGCTGTTTTTT. The variable domain in full, completed from reference TRBV7-2 and TRBJ2-2, reads GAGVSQSPSNKVTEKGKDVELRCDPISGHTALYWYRQSLGQGLEFLIYFQGNSAPDKSGLPSDRFSAERTGGSVSTLTIQRTQQEDSAVYLCASSLRGLAGGHVTGELFFGEGSRLTVL.

The chain uses TRBV5-1 and TRBJ1-4; maybe TRBD1 (6 bases). The CDR3 is 14 amino acids. Trimming pared 4 bases from V and 10 bases from J, leaving 17 bases between. Germline V lookup: CDR1 SGHRS, CDR2 YFSETQ. The CDR3 region is CASSLGAGDGKLFF. The DNA for the CDR3 is TGCGCCAGCAGCCTGGGGGCAGGTGACGGAAAACTGTTTTTT.

This chain uses TRBV7-2 with TRBJ2-1; 10 bases are a match to TRBD2. CDR1 and CDR2 (germline): SGHTA, FQGNSA. There are 15 residues in the CDR3. The J segment lost 2 bases and the V segment lost 5 bases, leaving 3 bases of the junction unmatched. CDR3 nucleotides: TGTGCCAGCAGCCCTAGCGGGGGACCCTACAATGAGCAGTTCTTC. It encodes CASSPSGGPYNEQFF.

The chain has TRBV19 and TRBJ2-3; D perhaps matches TRBD2 (5 bases). The CDR3 spans 14 residues. V lost 4 bases, J lost 4 bases, and 12 bases lay in between. Per the germline V gene, CDR1 is LNHDA and CDR2 is SQIVND (reference sequence). CDR3 bases: TGTGCCAGTAGTAAGGGTGGGCGGGCAGATACGCAGTATTTT. Amino acids: CASSKGGRADTQYF.

This clone came up a few times. V and J are TRBV29-1 and TRBJ1-1, with 7 bases fitting TRBD1. The germline CDR1 and CDR2 sequences are SQVTM and ANQGSEA. This CDR3 is built from 11 residues. Germline trimming cut 7 bases from V and 5 bases from J; bases unmatched to any gene: 4. In DNA, the CDR3 is TGCAGCGGACAGGGAAATACTGAAGCTTTCTTT. This codes for CSGQGNTEAFF.

The V and J genes are TRBV5-1 and TRBJ2-4, with TRBD2 matching 7 bases. CDR1 and CDR2 (germline): SGHRS, YFSETQ. This CDR3 is 14 amino acids long. The J segment lost 9 bases and the V segment lost 0 bases, leaving 6 bases of the junction unmatched. CDR3 coding DNA: TGCGCCAGCAGCTTGGGTCAGCGGGATATCATTCAGTACTTC. Translated, it gives CASSLGQRDIIQYF.

The V and J genes are TRBV5-5 and TRBJ1-6; D is ambiguous. The CDR3 extends over 13 amino acids. Germline V CDR1 and CDR2: SGHKS, YYEKEE (reference sequence). V gave up 2 bases and J gave up 7 bases, with 7 bases separating them. The CDR3 region is CASSLPGNSPLHF. DNA for the CDR3: TGTGCCAGCAGCTTACCGGGGAATTCACCCCTCCACTTT.

This chain joins TRBV28 and TRBJ1-1; D call uncertain. This CDR3 has 13 residues. Trimming took 7 bases from V and 1 from J, leaving 10 bases between them. Germline V CDR1 and CDR2: MDHEN, SYDVKM. The CDR3 DNA follows: TGTGCCAGCAAGGCCCTAACGAACACTGAAGCTTTCTTT. Protein: CASKALTNTEAFF. Filled out from reference TRBV28 and TRBJ1-1, the complete variable domain reads DVKVTQSSRYLVKRTGEKVFLECVQDMDHENMFWYRQDPGLGLRLIYFSYDVKMKEKGDIPEGYSVSREKKERFSLILESASTNQTSMYLCASKALTNTEAFFGQGTRLTVV.

The chain uses TRBV7-2 and TRBJ2-1; D unclear. The length of the CDR3 is 17 residues. Per the germline V gene, CDR1 is SGHTA and CDR2 is FQGNSA. The V end was cut by 3 bases, the J end by 3 bases, with 18 bases between. The CDR3 loop is CASSLRDDRAYYNEQFF. The DNA for the CDR3 is TGTGCCAGCAGCTTGCGAGACGACCGGGCCTACTACAATGAGCAGTTCTTC. The full variable domain, in which reference TRBV7-2 and TRBJ2-1 provide the parts outside the CDR3, is GAGVSQSPSNKVTEKGKDVELRCDPISGHTALYWYRQSLGQGLEFLIYFQGNSAPDKSGLPSDRFSAERTGGSVSTLTIQRTQQEDSAVYLCASSLRDDRAYYNEQFFGPGTRLTVL.